The 26 T cell receptor beta chains below all came from one sample that was sequenced in a study of shared clonotypes between healthy human individuals. This table comes from immunoSEQ multiplex PCR, and its TCRdb copy is limited to in-frame clones, with some not included. The sample yields about 480,000 clones, around 79% seen once. Input material: PBMCs. The receptor source for this set is a woman in her forties in good health. Some clones in this sample may be carry-over from other donors' samples.

This chain joins TRBV28 and TRBJ2-1, with D maybe TRBD2 (6 bases). This CDR3 has 18 amino acids. Per germline, CDR1 MDHEN and CDR2 SYDVKM. Trimming pared 6 bases from V and 0 bases from J, leaving 21 bases between. DNA of the CDR3: TGTGCCAGCAGCCCCTGGAGGGCGGCGAAGAGCTCCTACAATGAGCAGTTCTTC. As protein: CASSPWRAAKSSYNEQFF.

The gene calls are TRBV5-4 and TRBJ2-2; 7 bases match TRBD2. Germline trimming cut 6 bases from V and 0 bases from J; bases unmatched to any gene: 11. Germline values: CDR1 SGHNT, CDR2 YYREEE (reference sequence). This CDR3 spans 17 amino acids. The CDR3 nucleotides are TGTGCCAGCACAGAGGAAAGCGGGGACCCGAACACCGGGGAGCTGTTTTTT. Translating gives CASTEESGDPNTGELFF. Based on the CDR3 plus reference TRBV5-4 and TRBJ2-2, the full variable domain is ETGVTQSPTHLIKTRGQQVTLRCSSQSGHNTVSWYQQALGQGPQFIFQYYREEENGRGNFPPRFSGLQFPNYSSELNVNALELDDSALYLCASTEESGDPNTGELFFGEGSRLTVL.

DNA of the CDR3: TGTGCCAGCAGCTTAGAGGGTTACAGGAACACTGAAGCTTTCTTT. Its translation: CASSLEGYRNTEAFF. The V call is TRBV7-9, the J call TRBJ1-1; D is undetermined. CDR1 and CDR2 (germline): SEHNR, FQNEAQ (reference sequence). V was cut by 1 base and J by 1 base, with 10 bases left in between. This CDR3 has 15 residues. The full variable domain, with the rest looked up from reference TRBV7-9 and TRBJ1-1, is DTGVSQNPRHKITKRGQNVTFRCDPISEHNRLYWYRQTLGQGPEFLTYFQNEAQLEKSRLLSDRFSAERPKGSFSTLEIQRTEQGDSAMYLCASSLEGYRNTEAFFGQGTRLTVV.

The chain couples TRBV9 to TRBJ2-2, with D hard to call. V lost 3 bases and J lost 6, with 12 bases in between. This CDR3 region has 14 residues. Germline lookup yields CDR1 SGDLS and CDR2 YYNGEE. The CDR3 loop reads CASSAGSGPGELFF. The CDR3 DNA follows: TGTGCCAGCAGCGCCGGATCGGGCCCCGGGGAGCTGTTTTTT. Filled out from reference TRBV9 and TRBJ2-2, the complete variable domain reads DSGVTQTPKHLITATGQRVTLRCSPRSGDLSVYWYQQSLDQGLQFLIQYYNGEERAKGNILERFSAQQFPDLHSELNLSSLELGDSALYFCASSAGSGPGELFFGEGSRLTVL.

This chain connects TRBV5-1 to TRBJ2-5; D remains ambiguous. The V and J ends lost 7 bases and 2 bases respectively, with 12 bases between them. The CDR3 contains 13 residues. Germline CDR1 reads SGHRS; CDR2 reads YFSETQ. The CDR3 DNA sequence: TGCGCCAGCGCCGCTGGGCAGCAAGAGACCCAGTACTTC. Its translation: CASAAGQQETQYF.

This clone was counted a single time. The chain carries TRBV7-6 and TRBJ1-1; D is possibly TRBD1 (5 bases). Germline loops: CDR1 SGHVS, CDR2 FNYEAQ. The V and J ends lost 2 bases and 4 bases respectively, with 20 bases between them. The CDR3 is 17 amino acids. Here the CDR3 reads CASSLNPQGTRGTEAFF. In DNA, the CDR3 is TGTGCCAGCAGCTTAAACCCCCAGGGAACGAGAGGCACTGAAGCTTTCTTT. Variable domain in full (rest from reference TRBV7-6 and TRBJ1-1): GAGVSQSPRYKVTKRGQDVALRCDPISGHVSLYWYRQALGQGPEFLTYFNYEAQQDKSGLPNDRFSAERPEGSISTLTIQRTEQRDSAMYRCASSLNPQGTRGTEAFFGQGTRLTVV.

The J gene is TRBJ1-4, the V gene TRBV15; D unresolved. V lost 1 base to trimming and J lost 7 bases, with 10 bases between them. Germline V gives CDR1 LNHNV, CDR2 YYDKDF (reference sequence). This CDR3 contains 14 residues. The CDR3, as DNA: TGTGCCACCAGCAGAGCTGGTTTTGGTGAAAAACTGTTTTTT. This codes for CATSRAGFGEKLFF.

The rearrangement joins TRBV5-1 to TRBJ1-1; D not resolved. Trimming stripped 7 bases from V and 1 base from J, with 11 bases between. The CDR3 is 13 amino acids. Germline values: CDR1 SGHRS, CDR2 YFSETQ. CDR3 residues: CASQSDGNTEAFF. DNA of the CDR3: TGCGCCAGCCAGTCAGACGGGAACACTGAAGCTTTCTTT.

The chain has TRBV4-1 and TRBJ1-5; 8 bases match TRBD1. The germline CDR1 and CDR2 sequences are MGHRA and YSYEKL. CDR3 length: 15 residues. The ends lost 5 bases at V and 4 bases at J; junction bases unmatched: 7. In nucleotides, the CDR3 is TGCGCCAGCAGCGAAATTAGGACAGGGAATCAGCCCCAGCATTTT. Its translation is CASSEIRTGNQPQHF.

V is TRBV29-1 and J is TRBJ2-5; D uncertain. V was clipped by 4 bases and J by 1 base, with 10 bases between them. This CDR3 comprises 13 residues. The germline V gene has CDR1 SQVTM and CDR2 ANQGSEA. The CDR3 DNA is TGCAGCGTTGGTTATCAAATCCAAGAGACCCAGTACTTC. This encodes CSVGYQIQETQYF.

The genes are TRBV5-5 and TRBJ1-1; TRBD1 might be the D (5 bases). This CDR3 comprises 14 residues. Trimming took 0 bases from V and 8 from J, leaving 14 bases between them. Germline assignment: CDR1 SGHKS and CDR2 YYEKEE (reference sequence). The CDR3 DNA sequence: TGTGCCAGCAGCTTGGCGGGCCAGGGACGGGAAGCTTTCTTT. This codes for CASSLAGQGREAFF.

This clone has only a few counts. V is TRBV9 and J is TRBJ1-2, with no clear D. CDR1 is SGDLS and CDR2 is YYNGEE in the germline V gene. Trimming pared 4 bases from V and 8 bases from J, leaving 12 bases between. The CDR3 extends over 12 amino acids. As DNA, the CDR3 is TGTGCCAGCAGCCCCCGGTTTGAAGGCTACACCTTC. Amino acid sequence: CASSPRFEGYTF.

The CDR3 DNA reads TGCGCCAGCAGTACCCCCACGGCCAGGACCTACGAGCAGTACTTC. It codes for CASSTPTARTYEQYF. The chain carries TRBV10-2 and TRBJ2-7; D unclear. V gave up 5 bases and J gave up 2 bases, with 16 bases separating them. The CDR3 is 15 residues long. Germline V gene lookup returns CDR1 WSHSY and CDR2 SAAADI.

The rearrangement joins TRBV29-1 to TRBJ2-1, with a weak D call TRBD2 (7 bases). Trimming removed 6 bases from V and 10 bases from J, with 16 bases in between. The CDR3 consists of 12 residues. The V gene's germline CDR1 is SQVTM and CDR2 ANQGSEA. CDR3 nucleotides: TGCAGCGTGGATGCTAGGGGGGGCGAGCAGTTCTTC. Translating gives CSVDARGGEQFF.

The V and J genes are TRBV9 and TRBJ2-1; TRBD1 agrees at 7 bases. V gave up 4 bases and J gave up 8 bases; unmatched junction bases: 6. The germline V gene encodes CDR1 SGDLS and CDR2 YYNGEE. CDR3 size: 13 residues. CDR3 bases: TGTGCCAGCAGCCCGGCGACAGGGTATGAGCAGTTCTTC. Protein sequence: CASSPATGYEQFF.

The chain uses TRBV7-7 and TRBJ2-1; D not certain. The germline V gene encodes CDR1 SSHAT and CDR2 FNYEAQ (reference sequence). CDR3 length: 15 amino acids. Trimming left V 1 base short and J 9 bases short, with 16 bases between. CDR3 residues: CASSLGGADSSEQFF. CDR3 bases: TGTGCCAGCAGCTTAGGAGGCGCCGACTCTTCTGAGCAGTTCTTC.

V and J are TRBV15 and TRBJ2-5, with unresolved D. Per the germline V gene, CDR1 is LNHNV and CDR2 is YYDKDF (reference sequence). The CDR3 length is 15 residues. Trimming pared 0 bases from V and 1 base from J, leaving 9 bases between. This CDR3 is CATSRDPQAQETQYF. The DNA for the CDR3 is TGTGCCACCAGCAGAGATCCCCAGGCCCAAGAGACCCAGTACTTC.

This chain uses TRBV11-3 with TRBJ2-3, with 8 bases fitting TRBD1. The germline V gene encodes CDR1 SGHNT and CDR2 YENEEA. The CDR3 consists of 16 residues. The trim removed 5 bases at V and 2 bases at J, leaving 9 bases unmatched. The CDR3 nucleotides read TGTGCCAGCAGCACCGGGACAGGCACTTACACAGATACGCAGTATTTT. It codes for CASSTGTGTYTDTQYF.

In its sample, this clone was seen once. J is TRBJ2-5 and V is TRBV19; a weak D match, TRBD2 (5 bases). Looked up from germline, CDR1 is LNHDA and CDR2 is SQIVND (reference sequence). Trimming left V 5 bases short and J 9 bases short, with 16 bases between. The CDR3 loop spans 13 amino acids. CDR3 amino acids: CASSLANGGPQYF. The CDR3 DNA reads TGTGCCAGTAGTCTCGCAAACGGCGGGCCCCAGTACTTC. Combining the CDR3 with reference TRBV19 and TRBJ2-5 gives the whole variable domain DGGITQSPKYLFRKEGQNVTLSCEQNLNHDAMYWYRQDPGQGLRLIYYSQIVNDFQKGDIAEGYSVSREKKESFPLTVTSAQKNPTAFYLCASSLANGGPQYFGPGTRLLVL.

V is TRBV30 and J is TRBJ1-2; possible D gene TRBD1, 6 bases. The CDR3 is 13 residues long. Germline loops: CDR1 GTSNPN, CDR2 SVGIG (reference sequence). V was pared by 0 bases and J by 3 bases, with 8 bases between. CDR3: CAWSVQGHYGYTF. The CDR3 DNA reads TGTGCCTGGAGTGTGCAGGGGCACTATGGCTACACCTTC. The full variable domain, in which reference TRBV30 and TRBJ1-2 provide the parts outside the CDR3, is SQTIHQWPATLVQPVGSPLSLECTVEGTSNPNLYWYRQAAGRGLQLLFYSVGIGQISSEVPQNLSASRPQDRQFILSSKKLLLSDSGFYLCAWSVQGHYGYTFGSGTRLTVV.

This chain joins TRBV2 and TRBJ2-1, with TRBD2 matching over 9 bases. Unmatched junction bases numbered 12, after V lost 6 bases and J lost 15 bases. CDR1 is SNHLY and CDR2 is FYNNEI in the germline V gene. The CDR3 loop spans 13 amino acids. In nucleotides, the CDR3 is TGTGCCAGCAGAGGAGAGACTAGCGGAGGGCGGTTCTTC. It yields the protein CASRGETSGGRFF.

This chain connects TRBV18 to TRBJ2-3; no clear D. This CDR3 spans 14 amino acids. CDR1 KGHSH and CDR2 LQKENI come from the germline V gene. Trimming took off 3 bases at V and 2 bases at J, with 9 bases between the two ends. CDR3 loop: CASSPRQTTDTQYF. DNA for the CDR3: TGTGCCAGCTCACCGAGGCAGACCACAGATACGCAGTATTTT.

Here the CDR3 reads CASSNFSHYGYTF. The DNA for the CDR3 is TGTGCCAGTAGTAATTTCAGCCACTATGGCTACACCTTC. The V gene is TRBV19, the J gene TRBJ1-2; D is uncertain. Germline V lookup: CDR1 LNHDA, CDR2 SQIVND (reference sequence). V gave up 4 bases and J gave up 3 bases, with 9 bases separating them. The CDR3 length is 13 residues.

The genes are TRBV27 and TRBJ1-6; weak D call: TRBD1 (6 bases). With 8 bases removed from V and 2 bases from J, the gap between germline ends came to 16 bases. The CDR3 loop spans 16 amino acids. Germline CDR1 MNHEY, CDR2 SMNVEV (reference sequence). CDR3 region: CASGFSGVPYNSPLHF. The CDR3 region has the DNA TGTGCCAGCGGATTTTCAGGGGTCCCCTATAATTCACCCCTCCACTTT.

The chain combines TRBV5-1 with TRBJ1-3; 10 positions match TRBD1. The CDR3 runs to 14 residues. Germline V gene lookup returns CDR1 SGHRS and CDR2 YFSETQ. The trim removed 4 bases at V and 5 bases at J, leaving 3 bases unmatched. DNA for the CDR3: TGCGCCAGCAGCCCGGGACAGGGGAGAAACACCATATATTTT. This translates into CASSPGQGRNTIYF.

This clone was found a few times. The chain links TRBV2 to TRBJ2-7; 8 bases are a match to TRBD2. From germline, CDR1 is SNHLY and CDR2 FYNNEI. J gave up 0 bases and V 6 bases, and 7 bases lay outside the gene matches. This CDR3 is built from 15 residues. CDR3 nucleotide sequence: TGTGCCAGCAGAGCCTCGGGAGGGCACTCCTACGAGCAGTACTTC. Its protein product is CASRASGGHSYEQYF. Using reference TRBV2 and TRBJ2-7 for the parts outside the CDR3, the full variable domain is EPEVTQTPSHQVTQMGQEVILRCVPISNHLYFYWYRQILGQKVEFLVSFYNNEISEKSEIFDDQFSVERPDGSNFTLKIRSTKLEDSAMYFCASRASGGHSYEQYFGPGTRLTVT.